The 11 T cell receptor beta chains below all came from one sample that was sequenced in a study of T cell responses to AZD1222 COVID-19 vaccine (dated by TCRdb to about 2021). In the paper's terms, the time point label means: about 28 days (+/-7) after the second vaccine dose. Receptor amplification or capture employed the immunoSEQ multiplex PCR assay. TCRdb holds this immuneACCESS table with in-frame rearrangements only. Some clones are missing; in checked studies, unresolved V genes explain under half, and the rest has no known cause. Across this sample there are tens of thousands of clones, with more than 90% seen only once. The ten largest clones capture roughly 4.5% of the sample. Sequences were derived from peripheral blood, sampled 28 days after the second AZD1222 dose. The receptor source for this set is an adult who received the AZD1222 COVID-19 vaccine.

The J gene is TRBJ2-3, the V gene TRBV5-1, with no clear D. CDR1 and CDR2 (germline): SGHRS, YFSETQ. V dropped 2 bases and J dropped 4 bases, with 8 bases sitting between them. This CDR3 is 13 amino acids long. CDR3 DNA sequence: TGCGCCAGCAGCTTAACGACTCCAGATACGCAGTATTTT. Translating it yields CASSLTTPDTQYF.

V and J are TRBV4-1 and TRBJ1-2; D possibly corresponds to TRBD1 (5 bases). Trimming cost V 1 base and J 6 bases, with 15 bases left between them. Germline V gene sequence: CDR1 MGHRA, CDR2 YSYEKL. The CDR3 totals 15 residues. The CDR3 spells CASSQVGGIQDGYTF. The CDR3 region has the DNA TGCGCCAGCAGCCAAGTCGGGGGGATTCAGGATGGCTACACCTTC.

This rearrangement joins TRBV7-2 to TRBJ1-6; 8 nucleotides align to TRBD1. Germline lookup yields CDR1 SGHTA and CDR2 FQGNSA. With 5 bases clipped from V and 7 bases from J, the junction kept 7 bases outside the gene matches. This CDR3 region has 15 residues. Here the CDR3 DNA reads TGTGCCAGCAGCCCAGAGACAGGGGTGAATTCACCCCTCCACTTT. Translation gives CASSPETGVNSPLHF.

The chain joins TRBV5-1 to TRBJ2-2; maybe TRBD2 (6 bases). The CDR3 has 13 residues. Trimming removed 6 bases from V and 5 bases from J, with 11 bases in between. CDR1 is SGHRS and CDR2 is YFSETQ in the germline V gene. CDR3 protein: CASKLGGTGELFF. The CDR3 DNA follows: TGCGCCAGCAAATTGGGAGGAACCGGGGAGCTGTTTTTT.

The rearrangement joins TRBV7-8 to TRBJ2-1; D call uncertain. In germline, CDR1 is SGHVS, CDR2 FQNEAQ. V lost 5 bases and J lost 1, with 12 bases in between. This CDR3 has 15 residues. CDR3 DNA: TGTGCCAGCAGCACATCTACGACATCCTACAATGAGCAGTTCTTC. Translation gives CASSTSTTSYNEQFF.

The V gene is TRBV24-1, the J gene TRBJ1-1; the D is unclear. With 7 bases removed from V and 8 bases from J, the gap between germline ends came to 19 bases. The CDR3 is 14 amino acids. Germline V lookup: CDR1 KGHDR, CDR2 SFDVKD. DNA of the CDR3: TGTGCCACCAGGAACCCGGGAAGCGTCGAAGAAGCTTTCTTT. Translation: CATRNPGSVEEAFF.

This clone has more than one count but fewer than ten. The CDR3 reads CASSAESPVNYGYTF. The CDR3 DNA reads as TGTGCCAGCAGCGCTGAGAGTCCAGTCAACTATGGCTACACCTTC. This rearrangement joins TRBV6-5 to TRBJ1-2; no clear D gene. From germline, CDR1 is MNHEY and CDR2 SVGAGI. V lost 6 bases and J lost 2, with 16 bases in between. The length of the CDR3 is 15 residues.

This clone has only one observation. This chain links TRBV23-1 with TRBJ2-2, with D perhaps TRBD1 or TRBD2 (5 bases each). TRBV23-1 is sorted into the ORF group, with uncertain function. Trimming stripped 3 bases from V and 8 bases from J, with 37 bases between. The CDR3 is made up of 22 amino acids. CDR3 in amino acids: CASSHSRRILDSSRTPGGELFF. In DNA form, the CDR3 reads TGCGCCAGCAGTCATAGTCGGCGCATTCTCGACAGTAGCCGAACTCCGGGGGGGGAGCTGTTTTTT.

This sequence joins TRBV30 and TRBJ1-2, with D perhaps TRBD1 (5 bases). CDR1 is GTSNPN, CDR2 SVGIG, per germline (reference sequence). The CDR3 covers 13 residues. V lost 0 bases and J lost 8, with 13 bases in between. CDR3 in DNA: TGTGCCTGGAGTGTAGGGACGGTGGAAGGCTACACCTTC. Translation: CAWSVGTVEGYTF.

V usage is TRBV6-6 and J usage is TRBJ2-5; D is uncertain. V lost 5 bases to trimming and J lost 2 bases, with 12 bases between them. This CDR3 is built from 14 residues. Per the germline V gene, CDR1 is MNHNY and CDR2 is SVGAGI (reference sequence). The CDR3 bases are TGTGCCAGCAGTGGGCGGTTGGTACAAGAGACCCAGTACTTC. Protein product: CASSGRLVQETQYF.

The chain joins TRBV27 to TRBJ1-1, with D possibly being TRBD1 (5 bases). Germline assignment: CDR1 MNHEY and CDR2 SMNVEV (reference sequence). Trimming cost V 3 bases and J 1 base, with 6 bases left between them. The CDR3 extends over 13 amino acids. This CDR3 is CASSFGGNTEAFF. CDR3 coding DNA: TGTGCCAGCAGTTTCGGGGGGAACACTGAAGCTTTCTTT.